The present T cell receptor beta chain was sequenced within a study of T cell responses to AZD1222 COVID-19 vaccine. Whole-study findings and limits: Spike was spanned by vaccine-associated CD4 TCRs, which were dominant at 160-218 and 743-854.

Measured with immunoSEQ multiplex PCR; TCRdb has only the in-frame clones, and not every one. Among about 110,000 clones, around 76% were seen once, and the ten largest hold about 5%. As regards this clone: Its antigen is as yet unknown. The same CDR3 can be traced to other DNA sequences in this sample.

The CDR3 has 12 residues. V was clipped by 5 bases and J by 7 bases, with 9 bases between them. Germline V lookup: CDR1 LNHDA, CDR2 SQIVND (reference sequence). Sequences were derived from peripheral blood, sampled on day 0 of AZD1222 vaccination. The receptor was isolated from an adult in good health. The chain employs TRBV19 and TRBJ2-1, with D perhaps matching TRBD2 (5 bases). CDR3 protein: CASSGGSNEQFF. CDR3 coding DNA: TGTGCCAGTAGTGGAGGAAGTAATGAGCAGTTCTTC.